The clone carrying this T cell receptor beta chain was counted a few times. Its specificity is not known. The data stem from a study of blood T cells in healthy people across ages. Study as a whole: About one barcoded beta molecule per two T cells came from capture by template switching.

CDR3 length: 15 residues. Germline loops: CDR1 MNHNS, CDR2 SASEGT. Between the trimmed V and J ends, which lost 7 bases and 6 bases, there was a span of 19 bases. The use of a sample-barcoded 5' primer and a J-beta primer mix characterized a second PCR of roughly 7 to 11 cycles. TCRdb independently ran MiXCR on the 5' RACE reads; one entry per CDR3 protein. The data show 800,000 or so distinct CDR3 sequences, with around a quarter seen just once and roughly 3.5% held by the top ten. Whole-study results and caveats: Getting older went along with TCR beta diversity per million T cells dropping roughly linearly.

The same specimen was also included in a second study, on T cells of mothers and their children. This second study says: In the second PCR, M1S primer introduced barcodes and 2-4 random bases.

The receptor comes from a boy aged 10-17 years in good health. The J gene is TRBJ2-1, the V gene TRBV6-1; D may be TRBD1 (6 bases). Sequencing used blood. Here the CDR3 reads CASTTRHRESNEQFF. In DNA, the CDR3 is TGTGCCAGCACCACAAGGCACAGGGAAAGCAATGAGCAGTTCTTC.